Presented here are 25 T cell receptor beta chains from one specimen sequenced in a study of tumor T cells in aggressive B-cell lymphoma. Produced via immunoSEQ multiplex PCR; TCRdb's table is partial and in-frame only. The sample comprises roughly 10,000 clones, roughly 85% of which are singletons, and approximately 4.3% rests with the top ten. The sequenced sample was tumor tissue. These receptors were collected from an adult with diffuse large B cell lymphoma.

This clone has just one count. The rearrangement uses TRBV10-3 and TRBJ1-5, with 7 bases aligning to TRBD1. The V segment lost 6 bases and the J segment 2 bases; nucleotides outside the gene matches: 4. This CDR3 has 14 residues. Germline V lookup: CDR1 ENHRY, CDR2 SYGVKD. The CDR3 DNA is TGTGCCATCAGCGCCGGGACAGGCAATCAGCCCCAGCATTTT. The encoded protein is CAISAGTGNQPQHF.

This chain connects TRBV4-1 to TRBJ2-3; D is unclear. The CDR3 runs 12 residues. Trimming left V 4 bases short and J 3 bases short, with 5 bases between. CDR1 is MGHRA, CDR2 YSYEKL, per germline. Here the CDR3 reads CASSPQTDTQYF. CDR3 nucleotides: TGCGCCAGCAGCCCCCAGACAGATACGCAGTATTTT.

CDR3 DNA sequence: TGTGCCAGCAGGGAGCCCTTGAACACCGGGGAGCTGTTTTTT. The encoded protein is CASREPLNTGELFF. The chain combines TRBV2 with TRBJ2-2; D is ambiguous. Germline CDR1 and CDR2: SNHLY and FYNNEI. The CDR3 sequence is 14 residues long. V was clipped by 6 bases and J by 1 base, with 9 bases between them. The whole variable domain, remainder taken from reference TRBV2 and TRBJ2-2, is EPEVTQTPSHQVTQMGQEVILRCVPISNHLYFYWYRQILGQKVEFLVSFYNNEISEKSEIFDDQFSVERPDGSNFTLKIRSTKLEDSAMYFCASREPLNTGELFFGEGSRLTVL.

The rearrangement uses TRBV11-3 and TRBJ2-1, with 10 bases identical to TRBD1. The CDR3 is made up of 15 amino acids. The germline gives CDR1 SGHNT, CDR2 YENEEA. V was clipped by 5 bases and J by 1 base; unmatched bases: 2. The CDR3 DNA sequence: TGTGCCAGCAGCCGACAGGGGGCATCCTACAATGAGCAGTTCTTC. Protein product: CASSRQGASYNEQFF.

This chain links TRBV19 with TRBJ1-2; maybe TRBD1 (6 bases). The V and J ends lost 0 bases and 3 bases respectively, with 14 bases between them. Per germline, CDR1 LNHDA and CDR2 SQIVND (reference sequence). The CDR3 runs 16 residues. The CDR3 DNA is TGTGCCAGTAGTATAGATAGAGGCGGGGGCTACTATGGCTACACCTTC. This codes for CASSIDRGGGYYGYTF.

This chain links TRBV25-1 with TRBJ2-3, with D tentatively TRBD2 (6 bases). The germline V and J ends were trimmed by 2 bases and 6 bases, with 9 bases remaining between them. The germline gives CDR1 MGHDK, CDR2 SYGVNS. The CDR3 is 13 amino acids. Written as DNA, the CDR3 is TGTGCCAGCAGTGAACTAGCGAGGGATACGCAGTATTTT. Translation: CASSELARDTQYF.

The genes are TRBV5-1 and TRBJ1-6; tentative D call: TRBD1 (6 bases). Germline V gene lookup returns CDR1 SGHRS and CDR2 YFSETQ. The CDR3 extends over 14 amino acids. The V and J ends lost 3 bases and 10 bases respectively, with 14 bases between them. The CDR3 nucleotides read TGCGCCAGCAGCTCAGGGGAGGGACGGTCACCCCTCCACTTT. Protein product: CASSSGEGRSPLHF.

V and J are TRBV6-6 and TRBJ2-1; D is possibly TRBD1 (5 bases). CDR3 size: 12 residues. The germline V gene has CDR1 MNHNY and CDR2 SVGAGI (reference sequence). The V and J ends lost 6 bases and 6 bases respectively, with 9 bases between them. The CDR3 sequence: CASSPQGNEQFF. CDR3 DNA sequence: TGTGCCAGCAGCCCCCAGGGCAATGAGCAGTTCTTC.

The chain combines TRBV5-1 with TRBJ2-1, with TRBD2 matching 13 bases. CDR1 and CDR2 (germline): SGHRS, YFSETQ. V lost 2 bases to trimming and J lost 0 bases; unmatched junction nucleotides: 11. The CDR3 is 20 amino acids. CDR3 in amino acids: CASSFYTSGRAESSYNEQFF. The CDR3 nucleotides are TGCGCCAGCAGCTTTTACACTAGCGGGAGGGCCGAGAGCTCCTACAATGAGCAGTTCTTC.

The sample holds one count of this clone. The chain links TRBV7-9 to TRBJ1-5; D is unresolved. CDR1 SEHNR and CDR2 FQNEAQ come from the germline V gene (reference sequence). Trimming removed 3 bases from V and 2 bases from J, with 5 bases in between. The CDR3 is 13 amino acids. CDR3 loop: CASSLFGNQPQHF. The DNA for the CDR3 is TGTGCCAGCAGCTTGTTCGGCAATCAGCCCCAGCATTTT.

The chain has TRBV5-4 and TRBJ2-5; 12 bases map to TRBD2. This CDR3 has 18 amino acids. The V gene's germline CDR1 is SGHNT and CDR2 YYREEE (reference sequence). With V trimmed by 4 bases and J by 5 bases, 15 bases remained unmatched. This CDR3 is CASSIGVASGRAGETQYF. CDR3 nucleotide sequence: TGTGCCAGCAGCATTGGGGTCGCTAGCGGGAGGGCCGGGGAGACCCAGTACTTC.

The V and J genes are TRBV27 and TRBJ2-5; D unclear. Germline lookup yields CDR1 MNHEY and CDR2 SMNVEV (reference sequence). CDR3 size: 14 residues. Trimming removed 2 bases at V and 2 bases at J, with 9 bases between. The CDR3 bases are TGTGCCAGCAGTTTAGGGTTCGGGCAAGAGACCCAGTACTTC. It translates to CASSLGFGQETQYF.

This clone was counted a single time. V is TRBV19 and J is TRBJ2-7; D is possibly TRBD1 (5 bases). The germline CDR1 and CDR2 sequences are LNHDA and SQIVND (reference sequence). V lost 0 bases to trimming and J lost 3 bases, with 18 bases between them. CDR3 size: 17 residues. The CDR3 DNA reads as TGTGCCAGTAGTATAGATCTCGGCAGGGCTTTTGACTACGAGCAGTACTTC. It yields the protein CASSIDLGRAFDYEQYF.

The V call is TRBV28, the J call TRBJ2-7, with TRBD1 matching 10 bases. This CDR3 is 14 amino acids long. Germline V gene sequence: CDR1 MDHEN, CDR2 SYDVKM. V lost 10 bases and J lost 4; bases outside the gene matches: 10. The CDR3 spells CATLYRDRGYEQYF. In DNA form, the CDR3 reads TGTGCCACACTATACCGGGACAGGGGATACGAGCAGTACTTC.

J is TRBJ1-2 and V is TRBV5-4, with 7 bases lining up with TRBD1. The CDR3 spans 16 residues. CDR1 is SGHNT and CDR2 is YYREEE in the germline V gene (reference sequence). V trimming: 0 bases; J trimming: 8 bases; junction bases outside the gene matches: 13. The CDR3: CASSLAGTEQVGGYTF. As DNA, the CDR3 is TGTGCCAGCAGCTTGGCCGGGACAGAACAGGTTGGGGGCTACACCTTC.

The rearrangement uses TRBV10-3 and TRBJ1-2; D gene unclear. Germline V lookup: CDR1 ENHRY, CDR2 SYGVKD. Trimming took 4 bases from V and 7 from J, leaving 13 bases between them. CDR3 length: 13 amino acids. DNA of the CDR3: TGTGCCATCAGTGGTCAAGAAGAGCGTGGCTACACCTTC. Translating gives CAISGQEERGYTF.

The chain couples TRBV9 to TRBJ2-1; the D gene is possibly TRBD2 (5 bases). Per the germline V gene, CDR1 is SGDLS and CDR2 is YYNGEE. This CDR3 has 15 residues. Trimming took 0 bases from V and 1 from J, leaving 8 bases between them. CDR3 DNA sequence: TGTGCCAGCAGCGTAGAGCCGGGATCCTACAATGAGCAGTTCTTC. Its protein is CASSVEPGSYNEQFF.

The chain is built from TRBV7-9 and TRBJ2-7, with D possibly matching TRBD2 (5 bases). Per the germline V gene, CDR1 is SEHNR and CDR2 is FQNEAQ (reference sequence). CDR3 length equals 14 residues. Trimming took off 2 bases at V and 1 base at J, with 9 bases between the two ends. The CDR3 spells CASSLSGRSYEQYF. The DNA of the CDR3 is TGTGCCAGCAGCTTAAGCGGCAGGTCCTACGAGCAGTACTTC.

V is TRBV5-1 and J is TRBJ2-1, with D perhaps matching TRBD2 (6 bases). This CDR3 region has 16 residues. V was trimmed by 0 bases and J by 6 bases, leaving 16 bases between them. Germline loops: CDR1 SGHRS, CDR2 YFSETQ. CDR3 loop: CASSLGDFRAGNEQFF. Here the CDR3 DNA reads TGCGCCAGCAGCTTGGGTGACTTCAGAGCGGGCAATGAGCAGTTCTTC.

A few counts support this clone. This chain links TRBV5-1 with TRBJ1-4; 8 nucleotides match TRBD1. The V gene end was trimmed by 3 bases and the J gene end by 8 bases; junction bases not matched to a gene: 6. This CDR3 contains 14 residues. Germline lookup yields CDR1 SGHRS and CDR2 YFSETQ. CDR3 residues: CASSWGTGSEKLFF. Here the CDR3 DNA reads TGCGCCAGCAGCTGGGGGACAGGCTCAGAAAAACTGTTTTTT.

This clone was detected once. The rearrangement links TRBV2 to TRBJ2-3; no reliable D call. Germline V lookup: CDR1 SNHLY, CDR2 FYNNEI. The V and J ends lost 8 bases and 1 base respectively, with 13 bases between them. CDR3 length: 14 residues. The CDR3 here is CASGLRSGTDTQYF. Written as DNA, the CDR3 is TGTGCCAGCGGCCTGCGGAGCGGCACAGATACGCAGTATTTT.

This chain joins TRBV28 and TRBJ1-6, with TRBD1 as a possible D gene (6 bases). Trimming stripped 3 bases from V and 7 bases from J, with 10 bases between. The CDR3 contains 14 residues. From germline, CDR1 is MDHEN and CDR2 SYDVKM. Here the CDR3 reads CASSFSRGNSPLHF. In DNA form, the CDR3 reads TGTGCCAGCAGTTTCTCCAGGGGCAATTCACCCCTCCACTTT.

V usage is TRBV7-9 and J usage is TRBJ2-2; TRBD1 aligns across 7 bases. The CDR3 extends over 15 amino acids. V shed 5 bases and J 5 bases; nucleotides not matched to a gene: 8. CDR1 SEHNR and CDR2 FQNEAQ come from the germline V gene (reference sequence). The DNA for the CDR3 is TGTGCCAGCAGCAAAAGACAGGGTGGTACCGGGGAGCTGTTTTTT. Translating it yields CASSKRQGGTGELFF.

The rearrangement uses TRBV11-2 and TRBJ1-3; D gene uncertain. Germline V lookup: CDR1 SGHAT, CDR2 FQNNGV. The CDR3 is 15 amino acids. V lost 1 base to trimming and J lost 4 bases, with 11 bases between them. The CDR3 DNA sequence: TGTGCCAGCAGCTTAGTGCCAGGCCTGGGAAACACCATATATTTT. Encoded protein: CASSLVPGLGNTIYF.

The chain joins TRBV29-1 to TRBJ2-7; 7 nucleotides match TRBD1. This CDR3 is 13 amino acids long. Germline CDR1 and CDR2: SQVTM and ANQGSEA. V lost 8 bases, J lost 2 bases, and 9 bases stayed unmatched. For the CDR3, the DNA is TGCAGCTTTACCGGGACAGTTCCCTACGAGCAGTACTTC. It is translated as CSFTGTVPYEQYF.